The rows below give T cell receptor beta chains drawn from one sample of a study of shared clonotypes between healthy human individuals. Profiled with immunoSEQ multiplex PCR; TCRdb holds only in-frame clones, not every one. Of hundreds of thousands of clones in the sample, 72% were seen once. Source material: memory CD4+ T cells sorted from blood. Receptor source: a woman in her thirties in good health. The CDR3 runs from the conserved cysteine through the conserved F or W. D genes are given only for firm matches. Not all rows give a size; the values are once, few, many and, for expanded clones, a class.

-	TRBV7-2	TRBJ1-1	-	CASSFYLGTEAFF	TGTGCCAGCAGCTTTTACCTGGGGACTGAAGCTTTCTTT
-	TRBV10-1	TRBJ1-1	-	CASSESGDTEAFF	TGCGCCAGCAGTGAGTCGGGGGACACTGAAGCTTTCTTT
-	TRBV5-1	TRBJ2-4	-	CASSLVDRDGNIQYF	TGCGCCAGCAGCTTGGTTGACCGGGACGGAAACATTCAGTACTTC
-	TRBV19	TRBJ1-5	-	CASSTTGADWGLSQPQHF	TGTGCCAGTAGTACAACCGGGGCTGACTGGGGGCTAAGTCAGCCCCAGCATTTT
-	TRBV11-2	TRBJ1-1	-	CASSSQPGTEAFF	TGTGCCAGCAGCTCCCAACCAGGAACGGAAGCTTTCTTT
-	TRBV13	TRBJ2-1	TRBD2	CASSSTEGLAGGYNEQFF	TGTGCCAGCAGCTCCACCGAGGGACTAGCGGGAGGTTACAATGAGCAGTTCTTC
-	TRBV27	TRBJ2-2	TRBD1	CASSAGTGMSGELFF	TGTGCCAGCAGTGCCGGGACAGGGATGTCCGGGGAGCTGTTTTTT
-	TRBV27	TRBJ1-1	-	CASRETGGTEAFF	TGTGCCAGCCGTGAGACGGGGGGCACTGAAGCTTTCTTT
-	TRBV7-2	TRBJ2-1	-	CASSLVRNEQFF	TGTGCCAGCAGCTTAGTGCGTAATGAGCAGTTCTTC
-	TRBV7-2	TRBJ1-5	-	CASSPQGYQPQHF	TGTGCCAGCAGCCCTCAGGGCTATCAGCCCCAGCATTTT
-	TRBV28	TRBJ2-7	-	CASVGGPSYEQYF	TGTGCCAGCGTTGGCGGGCCCTCCTACGAGCAGTACTTC
-	TRBV19	TRBJ2-7	-	CASSSGAGIRYEQYF	TGTGCCAGTTCCAGTGGAGCGGGTATCAGATACGAGCAGTACTTC
-	TRBV7-9	TRBJ1-1	-	CASSLGGPGRTTEAFF	TGTGCCAGCAGCTTAGGAGGACCGGGACGGACGACTGAAGCTTTCTTT
once	TRBV28	TRBJ2-7	TRBD2	CASSLGRGGGSAYEQYF	TGTGCCAGCAGTTTGGGCCGGGGTGGCGGGAGCGCCTACGAGCAGTACTTC
-	TRBV11-3	TRBJ2-3	TRBD2	CASSSGLAGDTFTDTQYF	TGTGCCAGCAGCTCGGGACTAGCGGGAGACACTTTCACAGATACGCAGTATTTT
-	TRBV27	TRBJ1-1	TRBD1	CASSPQSDRGTEAFF	TGTGCCAGCAGTCCGCAATCGGACAGGGGCACTGAAGCTTTCTTT
-	TRBV7-6	TRBJ1-2	TRBD1	CASSPQGIDGYTF	TGTGCCAGCAGCCCACAGGGGATTGACGGCTACACCTTC
-	TRBV19	TRBJ2-1	-	CASSIMGDGNEQFF	TGTGCCAGTAGTATAATGGGAGACGGGAATGAGCAGTTCTTC
-	TRBV5-1	TRBJ2-7	-	CASSLGGTGTYEQYF	TGCGCCAGCAGCTTGGGCGGGACGGGAACCTACGAGCAGTACTTC
few	TRBV18	TRBJ2-3	TRBD2	CASSPLAGGRDTQYF	TGTGCCAGCTCACCTCTAGCGGGAGGGAGAGATACGCAGTATTTT
-	TRBV7-3	TRBJ2-4	TRBD2	CASSHQTSGGIQYF	TGTGCCAGCAGCCACCAGACTAGCGGTGGCATTCAGTACTTC
-	TRBV2	TRBJ1-5	-	CASSGQGNQPQHF	TGTGCCAGCAGTGGACAGGGCAATCAGCCCCAGCATTTT
-	TRBV5-8	TRBJ2-5	TRBD1	CASSSRTGQETQYF	TGTGCCAGCAGCAGTCGGACAGGACAAGAGACCCAGTACTTC
-	TRBV11-2	TRBJ1-3	TRBD1	CASSLAFPGGSGNTIYF	TGTGCCAGCAGCTTGGCGTTCCCAGGGGGGTCTGGAAACACCATATATTTT
-	TRBV7-2	TRBJ2-5	-	CASSLESWYQETQYF	TGTGCCAGCAGCTTAGAATCGTGGTACCAAGAGACCCAGTACTTC
-	TRBV18	TRBJ1-5	TRBD1	CASSDNRGSNQPQHF	TGTGCCAGCTCAGACAACAGGGGCAGCAATCAGCCCCAGCATTTT
-	TRBV2	TRBJ2-1	-	CASSETYNEQFF	TGTGCCAGCAGCGAGACCTACAATGAGCAGTTCTTC
-	TRBV2	TRBJ2-7	TRBD2	CASRGTSGSSYEQYF	TGTGCCAGCAGAGGGACTAGCGGGAGTTCCTACGAGCAGTACTTC
many	TRBV19	TRBJ1-1	TRBD1	CASSIRTGVNTEAFF	TGTGCCAGTAGTATACGGACAGGCGTAAACACTGAAGCTTTCTTT
-	TRBV7-9	TRBJ2-7	TRBD2	CASSLVNFRAGGPYEQYF	TGTGCCAGCAGCTTAGTTAATTTTAGGGCGGGAGGGCCGTACGAGCAGTACTTC
-	TRBV19	TRBJ2-1	TRBD1	CASSGTGGAPYNEQFF	TGTGCCAGTAGTGGGACAGGGGGGGCCCCGTACAATGAGCAGTTCTTC
few	TRBV6-1	TRBJ2-5	-	CASSPPQGRETQYF	TGTGCCAGCTCCCCACCCCAGGGACGAGAGACCCAGTACTTC
-	TRBV7-2	TRBJ1-6	-	CASSLDQADNSPLHF	TGTGCCAGCAGCTTAGACCAGGCGGATAATTCACCCCTCCACTTT
-	TRBV5-8	TRBJ1-3	-	CASSLAFGSADSGNTIYF	TGTGCCAGCAGCTTGGCCTTCGGCTCGGCCGACTCTGGAAACACCATATATTTT
-	TRBV6-5	TRBJ2-2	-	CASSYSIPLSTGELFF	TGTGCCAGCAGTTACTCGATACCCCTGAGCACCGGGGAGCTGTTTTTT
-	TRBV6-5	TRBJ2-7	-	CASRPVLSSYEQYF	TGTGCCAGCAGGCCCGTCTTGAGCTCCTACGAGCAGTACTTC
-	TRBV11-2	TRBJ2-7	-	CASSFGRRSSYEQYF	TGTGCCAGCAGCTTCGGACGAAGGAGCTCCTACGAGCAGTACTTC
once	TRBV7-2	TRBJ2-5	-	CASSLDRETQYF	TGTGCCAGCAGCTTAGATCGAGAGACCCAGTACTTC
-	TRBV4-1	TRBJ2-1	-	CASSQAAGTYNEQFF	TGCGCCAGCAGCCAAGCGGCGGGAACTTACAATGAGCAGTTCTTC
once	TRBV10-1	TRBJ2-3	TRBD2	CASSEGREHADTQYF	TGCGCCAGCAGTGAGGGGCGGGAGCATGCGGATACGCAGTATTTT
-	TRBV5-1	TRBJ2-7	-	CASSLWGYEQYF	TGCGCCAGCAGCTTGTGGGGTTACGAGCAGTACTTC
-	TRBV28	TRBJ1-1	TRBD1	CASRTGQEVGAFF	TGTGCCAGCAGGACGGGACAGGAAGTCGGAGCTTTCTTT
-	TRBV5-1	TRBJ2-5	TRBD1	CASSSGTEETQYF	TGCGCCAGCAGCTCCGGGACAGAAGAGACCCAGTACTTC
-	TRBV28	TRBJ1-5	TRBD1	CATKTGEGNQPQHF	TGTGCCACCAAGACAGGGGAGGGCAATCAGCCCCAGCATTTT
-	TRBV28	TRBJ1-5	-	CATRKAALGQPQHF	TGTGCCACTCGAAAGGCGGCCTTAGGACAGCCCCAGCATTTT
-	TRBV28	TRBJ2-7	TRBD2	CASSPSGRAVYEQYF	TGTGCCAGCAGTCCTAGCGGGAGGGCCGTCTACGAGCAGTACTTC
once	TRBV28	TRBJ1-1	TRBD1	CASSPGPDRGEAFF	TGTGCCAGCAGTCCCGGTCCGGACAGGGGCGAAGCTTTCTTT
-	TRBV29-1	TRBJ2-7	-	CSVVWGSSYEQYF	TGCAGCGTTGTTTGGGGAAGTAGCTACGAGCAGTACTTC
-	TRBV2	TRBJ1-1	TRBD1	CASSESGGNTEAFF	TGTGCCAGCAGTGAATCAGGGGGCAACACTGAAGCTTTCTTT
-	TRBV7-2	TRBJ2-2	-	CASSLYGLDTGELFF	TGTGCCAGCAGCTTATATGGGCTCGACACCGGGGAGCTGTTTTTT